The source of this T cell receptor beta chain is a study of PD-L1 blockade in urothelial cancer. Study background: Patients, treated from 2014 onward, received atezolizumab 1,200 mg intravenously every 3 weeks. The median T cell count in blood samples was some 140,000.

Sequenced by immunoSEQ multiplex PCR; TCRdb stores in-frame clones only, minus some. The sample has around 100,000 clones; about 90% are singletons. Trimming removed 4 bases from V and 5 bases from J, with 8 bases in between. This CDR3 comprises 12 residues. Germline V gene lookup returns CDR1 MNHEY and CDR2 SVGAGI. This chain uses TRBV6-5 with TRBJ1-1; no clear D gene. Sequencing used PBMCs, obtained around atezolizumab (anti-PD-L1) treatment. This clonotype originated in a woman older than 75 with urothelial cancer. The CDR3 bases are TGTGCCAGCAGTTGGTTCGGGACTGAAGCTTTCTTT. Translation: CASSWFGTEAFF.